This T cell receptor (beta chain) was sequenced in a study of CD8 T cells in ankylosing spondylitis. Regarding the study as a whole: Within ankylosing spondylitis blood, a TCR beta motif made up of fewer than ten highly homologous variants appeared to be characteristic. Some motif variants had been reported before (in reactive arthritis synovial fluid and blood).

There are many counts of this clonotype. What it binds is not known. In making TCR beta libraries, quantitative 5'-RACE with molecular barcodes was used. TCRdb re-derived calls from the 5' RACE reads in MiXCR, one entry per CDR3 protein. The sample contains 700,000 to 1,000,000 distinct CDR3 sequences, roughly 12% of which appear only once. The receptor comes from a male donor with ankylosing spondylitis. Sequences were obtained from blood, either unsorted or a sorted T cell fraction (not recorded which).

CDR3 in amino acids: CSVVGGSTEAFF. The CDR3 DNA reads as TGCAGCGTTGTCGGGGGGAGCACTGAAGCTTTCTTT. The chain recombines TRBV29-1 with TRBJ1-1; tentatively, D is TRBD1 (5 bases). The CDR3 has 12 residues. The germline V gene encodes CDR1 SQVTM and CDR2 ANQGSEA. Trimming left V 4 bases short and J 4 bases short, with 10 bases between.